Listed below are T cell receptor beta chains from one sample, sequenced in a study of glioma-infiltrating T cells. TCRdb reprocessed the multiplex PCR reads with MiXCR, giving one entry per CDR3 protein. The sample carries about 380,000 distinct CDR3 sequences, 41% recorded once. Sequencing was carried out using glioma tissue, nonneoplastic brain tissue, or PBMCs (not recorded which). The receptors here all came from a human donor with low-grade glioma or glioblastoma, undergoing nonglioma brain surgery, or in good health (not recorded which). Each CDR3 is given with its conserved first and last residue. A D gene is named only where the DNA matches it firmly. Clone sizes are given selectively: once, few, many, or a class where the clone is expanded.

V gene: TRBV20-1
clone size: NA
J gene: TRBJ2-7
D gene: NA
CDR3 protein: CSARAGTSGFHEQYF
CDR3 DNA: TGCAGTGCTAGGGCCGGGACGAGTGGCTTCCACGAGCAGTACTTC

V gene: TRBV14
clone size: few
J gene: TRBJ2-5
D gene: NA
CDR3 protein: CASSQLPGPQETQYF
CDR3 DNA: TGTGCCAGCAGCCAACTTCCCGGGCCCCAAGAGACCCAGTACTTC

V gene: TRBV15
clone size: many
J gene: TRBJ2-2
D gene: NA
CDR3 protein: CATSTLAAGELFF
CDR3 DNA: TGTGCCACCAGCACACTAGCAGCCGGGGAGCTGTTTTTT

V gene: TRBV7-9
clone size: once
J gene: TRBJ2-3
D gene: TRBD2
CDR3 protein: CASSSLGGGLAGVPDTQYF
CDR3 DNA: TGTGCCAGCAGCTCGTTAGGGGGAGGACTAGCGGGAGTCCCAGATACGCAGTATTTT

V gene: TRBV7-9
clone size: NA
J gene: TRBJ2-1
D gene: NA
CDR3 protein: CASSLRVENEQFF
CDR3 DNA: TGTGCCAGCAGCTTGCGGGTTGAAAATGAGCAGTTCTTC

V gene: TRBV3-1
clone size: NA
J gene: TRBJ2-5
D gene: TRBD2
CDR3 protein: CASSPRLAEGYQETQYF
CDR3 DNA: TGTGCCAGCAGCCCCCGACTAGCGGAAGGGTACCAAGAGACCCAGTACTTC

V gene: TRBV4-3
clone size: many
J gene: TRBJ1-6
D gene: NA
CDR3 protein: CASSQVSDSGLSPLHF
CDR3 DNA: TGCGCCAGCAGCCAAGTTTCCGACAGTGGACTTTCACCCCTCCACTTT

V gene: TRBV12-3/TRBV12-4
clone size: NA
J gene: TRBJ2-4
D gene: NA
CDR3 protein: CASSLGERNTVDIQYF
CDR3 DNA: TGTGCCAGCAGTTTGGGGGAGAGGAATACGGTAGACATTCAGTACTTC

V gene: TRBV5-4
clone size: NA
J gene: TRBJ2-1
D gene: NA
CDR3 protein: CASSLERSSNEQFF
CDR3 DNA: TGTGCCAGCAGCTTGGAGCGGTCCTCCAATGAGCAGTTCTTC

V gene: TRBV12-3/TRBV12-4
clone size: NA
J gene: TRBJ1-1
D gene: TRBD1
CDR3 protein: CASSWDRAGGTEAFF
CDR3 DNA: TGTGCCAGCAGTTGGGACAGGGCGGGTGGCACTGAAGCTTTCTTT

V gene: TRBV24-1
clone size: few
J gene: TRBJ2-5
D gene: NA
CDR3 protein: CATSALDSLETQYF
CDR3 DNA: TGTGCCACCAGTGCCCTGGACAGTCTAGAGACCCAGTACTTC

V gene: TRBV5-5
clone size: NA
J gene: TRBJ2-1
D gene: TRBD2
CDR3 protein: CASSPLGTSYNEQFF
CDR3 DNA: TGCGCCAGCAGCCCACTCGGGACTAGCTACAATGAGCAGTTCTTC

V gene: TRBV12-3/TRBV12-4
clone size: NA
J gene: TRBJ2-1
D gene: NA
CDR3 protein: CASRETGGSEQFF
CDR3 DNA: TGTGCCAGCAGGGAGACAGGCGGGAGTGAGCAGTTCTTC

V gene: TRBV7-9
clone size: NA
J gene: TRBJ2-7
D gene: NA
CDR3 protein: CASSPPFRGRVAYEQYF
CDR3 DNA: TGTGCCAGCAGCCCCCCGTTTCGAGGTAGGGTCGCCTACGAGCAGTACTTC

V gene: TRBV15
clone size: NA
J gene: TRBJ1-1
D gene: NA
CDR3 protein: CATSSDLGGFNTEAFF
CDR3 DNA: TGTGCCACCAGCAGTGATCTCGGAGGGTTTAACACTGAAGCTTTCTTT

V gene: TRBV7-2
clone size: NA
J gene: TRBJ2-7
D gene: NA
CDR3 protein: CASSFVASHEQYF
CDR3 DNA: TGTGCCAGCAGCTTTGTCGCGTCCCACGAGCAGTACTTC

V gene: TRBV7-2
clone size: NA
J gene: TRBJ1-1
D gene: NA
CDR3 protein: CASSLKRGRDTEAFF
CDR3 DNA: TGTGCCAGCAGCCTCAAAAGGGGTAGGGACACTGAAGCTTTCTTT

V gene: TRBV5-1
clone size: few
J gene: TRBJ2-2
D gene: NA
CDR3 protein: CASSGGQIITGELFF
CDR3 DNA: TGCGCCAGCAGCGGCGGACAAATCATCACCGGGGAGCTGTTTTTT

V gene: TRBV6-1
clone size: few
J gene: TRBJ2-2
D gene: TRBD1
CDR3 protein: CASSGRTGITGELFF
CDR3 DNA: TGTGCCAGCAGTGGAAGGACAGGGATCACCGGGGAGCTGTTTTTT

V gene: TRBV28
clone size: NA
J gene: TRBJ1-1
D gene: NA
CDR3 protein: CASSLGCEAFF
CDR3 DNA: TGTGCCAGCAGTTTAGGGTGTGAAGCTTTCTTT

V gene: TRBV20-1
clone size: few
J gene: TRBJ2-7
D gene: NA
CDR3 protein: CSAGGDREQYF
CDR3 DNA: TGCAGTGCGGGGGGGGACAGGGAGCAGTACTTC

V gene: TRBV7-2
clone size: few
J gene: TRBJ2-1
D gene: TRBD2
CDR3 protein: CASSSMGVAGNEQFF
CDR3 DNA: TGTGCCAGCAGCTCCATGGGGGTAGCGGGAAATGAGCAGTTCTTC

V gene: TRBV7-9
clone size: NA
J gene: TRBJ1-5
D gene: TRBD1
CDR3 protein: CASSLWTGGRNQPQHF
CDR3 DNA: TGTGCCAGCAGCCTTTGGACAGGGGGCAGAAATCAGCCCCAGCATTTT

V gene: TRBV6-2/TRBV6-3
clone size: many
J gene: TRBJ1-1
D gene: NA
CDR3 protein: CASSYGGNTEAFF
CDR3 DNA: TGTGCCAGCAGTTACGGGGGAAACACTGAAGCTTTCTTT